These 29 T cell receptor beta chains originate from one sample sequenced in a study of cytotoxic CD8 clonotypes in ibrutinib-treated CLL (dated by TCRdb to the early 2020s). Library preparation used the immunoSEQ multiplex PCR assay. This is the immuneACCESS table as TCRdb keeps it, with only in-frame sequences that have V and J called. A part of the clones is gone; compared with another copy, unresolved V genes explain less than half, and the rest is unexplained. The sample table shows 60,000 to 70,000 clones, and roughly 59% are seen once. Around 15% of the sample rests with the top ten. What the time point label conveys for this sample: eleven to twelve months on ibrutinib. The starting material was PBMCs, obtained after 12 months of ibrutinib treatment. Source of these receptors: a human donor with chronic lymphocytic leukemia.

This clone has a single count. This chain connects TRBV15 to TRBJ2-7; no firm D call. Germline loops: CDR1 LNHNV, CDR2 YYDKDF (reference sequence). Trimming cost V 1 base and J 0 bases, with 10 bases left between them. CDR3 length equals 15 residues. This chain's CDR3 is CATSRAYSNSYEQYF. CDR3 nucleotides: TGTGCCACCAGCAGAGCATATTCAAACTCCTACGAGCAGTACTTC.

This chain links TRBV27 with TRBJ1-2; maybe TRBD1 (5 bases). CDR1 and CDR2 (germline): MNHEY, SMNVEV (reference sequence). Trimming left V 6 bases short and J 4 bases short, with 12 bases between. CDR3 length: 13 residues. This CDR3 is CASRPTVGYGYTF. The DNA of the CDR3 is TGTGCCAGCAGACCGACAGTAGGCTATGGCTACACCTTC.

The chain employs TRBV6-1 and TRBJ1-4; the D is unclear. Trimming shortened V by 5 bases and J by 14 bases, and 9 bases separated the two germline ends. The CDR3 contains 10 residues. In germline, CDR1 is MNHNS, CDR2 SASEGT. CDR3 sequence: CASSFRVLFF. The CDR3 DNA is TGTGCCAGCAGTTTTCGGGTCCTGTTTTTT.

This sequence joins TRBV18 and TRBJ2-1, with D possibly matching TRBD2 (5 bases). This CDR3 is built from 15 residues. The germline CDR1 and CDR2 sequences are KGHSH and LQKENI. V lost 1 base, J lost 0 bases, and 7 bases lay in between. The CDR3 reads CASSPLTSSYNEQFF. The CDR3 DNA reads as TGTGCCAGCTCACCACTTACTAGCTCCTACAATGAGCAGTTCTTC.

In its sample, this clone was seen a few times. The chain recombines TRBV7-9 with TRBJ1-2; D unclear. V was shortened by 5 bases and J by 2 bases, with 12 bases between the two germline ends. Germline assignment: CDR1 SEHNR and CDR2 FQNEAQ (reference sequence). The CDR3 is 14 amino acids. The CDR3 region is CASSPTPRNYGYTF. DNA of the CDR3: TGTGCCAGCAGCCCCACTCCAAGGAACTATGGCTACACCTTC.

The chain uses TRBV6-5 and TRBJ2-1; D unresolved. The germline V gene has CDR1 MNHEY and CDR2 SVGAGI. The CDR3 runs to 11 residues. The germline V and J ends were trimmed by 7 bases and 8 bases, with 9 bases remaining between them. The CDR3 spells CASTSYYEQFF. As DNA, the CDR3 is TGTGCCAGCACTAGTTACTATGAGCAGTTCTTC.

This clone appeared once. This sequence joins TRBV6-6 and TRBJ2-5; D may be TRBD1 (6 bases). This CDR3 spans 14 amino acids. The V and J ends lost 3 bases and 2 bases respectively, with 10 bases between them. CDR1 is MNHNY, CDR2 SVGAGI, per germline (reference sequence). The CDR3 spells CASSYIQGQETQYF. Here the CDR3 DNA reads TGTGCCAGCAGTTATATTCAGGGGCAAGAGACCCAGTACTTC.

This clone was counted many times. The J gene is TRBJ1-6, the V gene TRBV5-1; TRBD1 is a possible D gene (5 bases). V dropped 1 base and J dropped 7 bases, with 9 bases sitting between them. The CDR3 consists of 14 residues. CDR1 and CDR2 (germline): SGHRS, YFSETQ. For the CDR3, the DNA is TGCGCCAGCAGCTTGAGGGGTCCCAATTCACCCCTCCACTTT. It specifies CASSLRGPNSPLHF.

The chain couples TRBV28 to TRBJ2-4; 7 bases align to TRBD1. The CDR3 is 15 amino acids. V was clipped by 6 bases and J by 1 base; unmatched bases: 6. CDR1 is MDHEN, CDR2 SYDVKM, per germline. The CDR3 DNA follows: TGTGCCAGCAGAAGACAGGGTTCGGCCAAAAACATTCAGTACTTC. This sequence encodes CASRRQGSAKNIQYF. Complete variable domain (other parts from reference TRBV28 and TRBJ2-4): DVKVTQSSRYLVKRTGEKVFLECVQDMDHENMFWYRQDPGLGLRLIYFSYDVKMKEKGDIPEGYSVSREKKERFSLILESASTNQTSMYLCASRRQGSAKNIQYFGAGTRLSVL.

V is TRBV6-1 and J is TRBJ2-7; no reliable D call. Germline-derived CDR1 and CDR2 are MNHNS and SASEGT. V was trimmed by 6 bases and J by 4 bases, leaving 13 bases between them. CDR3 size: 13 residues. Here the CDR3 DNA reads TGTGCCAGCAGAGTGGTGACCGGGTACGAGCAGTACTTC. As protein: CASRVVTGYEQYF.

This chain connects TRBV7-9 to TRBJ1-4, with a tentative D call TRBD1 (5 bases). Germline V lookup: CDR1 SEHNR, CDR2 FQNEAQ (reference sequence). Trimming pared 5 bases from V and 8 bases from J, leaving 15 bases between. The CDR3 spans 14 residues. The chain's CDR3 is CASSPGTWLEKLFF. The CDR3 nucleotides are TGTGCCAGCAGCCCGGGGACCTGGCTGGAAAAACTGTTTTTT.

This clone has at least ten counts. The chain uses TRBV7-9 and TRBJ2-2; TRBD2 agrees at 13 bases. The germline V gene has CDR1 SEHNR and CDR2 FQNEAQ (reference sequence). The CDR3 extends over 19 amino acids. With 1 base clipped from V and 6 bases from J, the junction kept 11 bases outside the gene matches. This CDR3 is CASSLVLLAGGPMSGELFF. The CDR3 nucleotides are TGTGCCAGCAGCTTAGTCTTACTAGCGGGAGGGCCTATGTCCGGGGAGCTGTTTTTT.

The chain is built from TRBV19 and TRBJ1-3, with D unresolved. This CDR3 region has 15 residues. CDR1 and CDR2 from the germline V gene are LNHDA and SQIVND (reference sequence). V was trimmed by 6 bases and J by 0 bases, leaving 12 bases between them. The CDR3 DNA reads TGTGCCAGTAGCCGGGTCTTCAGCTCTGGAAACACCATATATTTT. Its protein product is CASSRVFSSGNTIYF.

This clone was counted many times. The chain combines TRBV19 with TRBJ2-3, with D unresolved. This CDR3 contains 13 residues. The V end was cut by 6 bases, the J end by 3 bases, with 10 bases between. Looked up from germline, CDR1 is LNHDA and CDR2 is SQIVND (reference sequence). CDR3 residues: CASRGSGTDTQYF. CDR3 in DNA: TGTGCCAGTAGAGGCAGTGGGACAGATACGCAGTATTTT.

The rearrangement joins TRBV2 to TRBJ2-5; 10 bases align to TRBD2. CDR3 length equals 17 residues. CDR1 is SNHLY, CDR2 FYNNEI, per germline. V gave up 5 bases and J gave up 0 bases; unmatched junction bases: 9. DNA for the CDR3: TGTGCCAGCAGTAGCCTCCTAGCGGGGGCGTACCAAGAGACCCAGTACTTC. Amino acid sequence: CASSSLLAGAYQETQYF.

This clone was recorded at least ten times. Here the CDR3 reads CASTNRGNQPQHF. CDR3 bases: TGTGCCAGCACTAACAGGGGCAATCAGCCCCAGCATTTT. This rearrangement joins TRBV28 to TRBJ1-5; a weak D match, TRBD1 (6 bases). The CDR3 sequence is 13 residues long. CDR1 is MDHEN, CDR2 SYDVKM, per germline. V lost 7 bases and J lost 2, with 9 bases in between.

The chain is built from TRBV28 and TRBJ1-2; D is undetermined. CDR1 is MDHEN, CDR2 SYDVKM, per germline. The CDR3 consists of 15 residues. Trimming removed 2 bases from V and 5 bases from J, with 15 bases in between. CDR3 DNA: TGTGCCAGCAGTTTAAGCCCCAGTGGAGGGTATGGCTACACCTTC. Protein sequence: CASSLSPSGGYGYTF.

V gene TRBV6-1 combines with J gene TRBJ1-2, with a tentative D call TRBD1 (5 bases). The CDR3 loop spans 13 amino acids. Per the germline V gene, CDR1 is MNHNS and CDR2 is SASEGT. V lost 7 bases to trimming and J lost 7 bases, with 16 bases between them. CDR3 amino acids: CASIPAGGAGYTF. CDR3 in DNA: TGTGCCAGCATCCCGGCGGGAGGGGCTGGCTACACCTTC.

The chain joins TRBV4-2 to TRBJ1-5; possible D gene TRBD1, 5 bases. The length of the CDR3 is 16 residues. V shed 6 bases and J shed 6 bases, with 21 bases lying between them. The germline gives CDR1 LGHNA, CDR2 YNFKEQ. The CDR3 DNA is TGTGCCAGCAGTCCCCTGTTAATTGGGGCGGCTCAGCCCCAGCATTTT. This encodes CASSPLLIGAAQPQHF.

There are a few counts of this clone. The CDR3 DNA sequence: TGTGCCAGCAGTTCTGGACAGACTGGGGCCAACGTCCTGACTTTC. Protein product: CASSSGQTGANVLTF. V is TRBV27 and J is TRBJ2-6, with D tentatively TRBD1 (6 bases). V lost 4 bases, J lost 2 bases, and 9 bases lay in between. Germline V gives CDR1 MNHEY, CDR2 SMNVEV (reference sequence). This CDR3 contains 15 residues.

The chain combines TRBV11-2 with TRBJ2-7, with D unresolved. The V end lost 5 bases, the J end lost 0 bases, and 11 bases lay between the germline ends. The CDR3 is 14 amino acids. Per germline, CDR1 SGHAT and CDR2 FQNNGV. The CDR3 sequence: CASSPNPTSYEQYF. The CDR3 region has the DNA TGTGCCAGCAGCCCGAACCCCACCTCCTACGAGCAGTACTTC. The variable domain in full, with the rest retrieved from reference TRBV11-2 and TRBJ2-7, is EAGVAQSPRYKIIEKRQSVAFWCNPISGHATLYWYQQILGQGPKLLIQFQNNGVVDDSQLPKDRFSAERLKGVDSTLKIQPAKLEDSAVYLCASSPNPTSYEQYFGPGTRLTVT.

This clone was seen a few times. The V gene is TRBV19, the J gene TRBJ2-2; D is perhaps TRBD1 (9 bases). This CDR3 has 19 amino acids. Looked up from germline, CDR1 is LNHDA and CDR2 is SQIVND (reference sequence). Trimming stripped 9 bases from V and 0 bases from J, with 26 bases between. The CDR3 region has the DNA TGTGCCAGGCGGGGGGACAGGGCACTTATAAATCCGAACACCGGGGAGCTGTTTTTT. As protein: CARRGDRALINPNTGELFF.

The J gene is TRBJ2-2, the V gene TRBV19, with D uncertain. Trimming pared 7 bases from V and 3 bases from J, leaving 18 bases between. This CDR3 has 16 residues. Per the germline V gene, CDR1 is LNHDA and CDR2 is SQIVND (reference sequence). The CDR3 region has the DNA TGTGCCAGTACCACCCCCAGGTCGGTTGACACCGGGGAGCTGTTTTTT. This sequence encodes CASTTPRSVDTGELFF.

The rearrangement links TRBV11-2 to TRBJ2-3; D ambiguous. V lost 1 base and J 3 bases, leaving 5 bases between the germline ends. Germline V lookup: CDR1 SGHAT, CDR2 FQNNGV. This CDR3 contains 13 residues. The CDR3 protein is CASSLGWTDTQYF. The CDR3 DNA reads TGTGCCAGCAGCTTAGGGTGGACAGATACGCAGTATTTT.

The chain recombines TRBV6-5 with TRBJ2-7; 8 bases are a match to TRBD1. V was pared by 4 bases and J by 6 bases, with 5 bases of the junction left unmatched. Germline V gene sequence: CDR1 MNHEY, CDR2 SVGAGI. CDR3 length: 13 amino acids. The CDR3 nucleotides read TGTGCCAGCAGTTGGGGGACAGGCGGCGAGCAGTACTTC. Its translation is CASSWGTGGEQYF.

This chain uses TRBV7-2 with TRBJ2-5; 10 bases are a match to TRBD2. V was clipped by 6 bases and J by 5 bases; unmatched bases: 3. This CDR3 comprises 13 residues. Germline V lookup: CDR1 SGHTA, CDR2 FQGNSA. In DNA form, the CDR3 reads TGTGCCAGCAGTTTTAGCGGGAGGGAGACCCAGTACTTC. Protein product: CASSFSGRETQYF.

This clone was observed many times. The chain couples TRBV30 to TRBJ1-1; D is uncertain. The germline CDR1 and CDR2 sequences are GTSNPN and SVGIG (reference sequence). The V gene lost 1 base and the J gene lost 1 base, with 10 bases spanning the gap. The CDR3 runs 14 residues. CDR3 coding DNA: TGTGCCTGGAGTGAGAACCCAGGGAACACTGAAGCTTTCTTT. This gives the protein CAWSENPGNTEAFF.

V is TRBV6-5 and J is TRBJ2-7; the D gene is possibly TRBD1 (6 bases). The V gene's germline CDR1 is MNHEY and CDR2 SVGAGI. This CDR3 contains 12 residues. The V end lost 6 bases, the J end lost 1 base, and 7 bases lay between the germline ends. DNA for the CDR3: TGTGCCAGCAGACAGGGTTCCTACGAGCAGTACTTC. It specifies CASRQGSYEQYF.

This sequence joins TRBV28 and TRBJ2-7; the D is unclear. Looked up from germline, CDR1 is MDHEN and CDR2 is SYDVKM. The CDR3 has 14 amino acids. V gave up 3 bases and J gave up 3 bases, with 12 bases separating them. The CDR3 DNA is TGTGCCAGCAGTTTTCTTTTTGGGGTCTACGAGCAGTACGTC. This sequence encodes CASSFLFGVYEQYV.